This T cell receptor (beta chain) was sequenced in a study of OX40 agonist ivuxolimab in advanced cancers. The CDR3 totals 15 residues. Germline V gene data show CDR1 as MNHEY and CDR2 as SVGAGI. The junction had 3 bases not matched to a gene; V was cut back by 0 bases and J by 5 bases. TCRdb's copy holds only in-frame clones and misses some; the assay was immunoSEQ multiplex PCR. The sample has 45,000 to 70,000 clones; roughly 91% are singletons. The chain joins TRBV6-5 to TRBJ2-5; 10 bases match TRBD2. The receptor comes from an adult with an advanced solid tumor such as melanoma, head and neck, liver or kidney cancer. Material: CD4+ or CD8+ T cells sorted from blood, obtained in a trial of the OX40 agonist ivuxolimab. The CDR3 protein is CASSYSSGGRETQYF. DNA for the CDR3: TGTGCCAGCAGTTACTCTAGCGGGGGGCGGGAGACCCAGTACTTC.